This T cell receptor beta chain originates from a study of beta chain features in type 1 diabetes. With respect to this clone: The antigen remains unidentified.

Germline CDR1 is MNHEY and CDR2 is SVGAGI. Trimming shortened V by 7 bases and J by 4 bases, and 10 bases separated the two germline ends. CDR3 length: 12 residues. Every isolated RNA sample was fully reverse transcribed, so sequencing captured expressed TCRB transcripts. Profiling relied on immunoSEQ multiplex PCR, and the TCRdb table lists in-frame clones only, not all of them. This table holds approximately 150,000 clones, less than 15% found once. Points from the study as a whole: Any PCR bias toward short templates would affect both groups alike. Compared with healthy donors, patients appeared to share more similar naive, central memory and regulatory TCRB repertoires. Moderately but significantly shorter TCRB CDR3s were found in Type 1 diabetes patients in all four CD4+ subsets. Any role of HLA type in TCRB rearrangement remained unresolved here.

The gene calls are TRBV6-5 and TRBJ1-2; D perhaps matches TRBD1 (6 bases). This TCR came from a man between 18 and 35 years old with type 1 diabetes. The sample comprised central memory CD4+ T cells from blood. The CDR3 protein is CASKGGSYGYTF. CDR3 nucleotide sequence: TGTGCCAGCAAGGGGGGGAGCTATGGCTACACCTTC.